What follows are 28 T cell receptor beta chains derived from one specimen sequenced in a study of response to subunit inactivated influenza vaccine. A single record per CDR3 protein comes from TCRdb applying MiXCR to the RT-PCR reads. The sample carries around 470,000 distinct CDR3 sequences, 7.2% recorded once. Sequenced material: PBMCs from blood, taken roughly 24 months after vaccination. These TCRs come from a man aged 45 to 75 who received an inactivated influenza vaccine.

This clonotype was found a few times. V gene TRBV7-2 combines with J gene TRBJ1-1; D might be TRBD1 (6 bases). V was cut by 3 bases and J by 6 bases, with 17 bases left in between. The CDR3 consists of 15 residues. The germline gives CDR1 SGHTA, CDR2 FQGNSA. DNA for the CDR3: TGTGCCAGCAGCTTTAGTGGGCCAGGGGTCGCTGAAGCTTTCTTT. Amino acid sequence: CASSFSGPGVAEAFF.

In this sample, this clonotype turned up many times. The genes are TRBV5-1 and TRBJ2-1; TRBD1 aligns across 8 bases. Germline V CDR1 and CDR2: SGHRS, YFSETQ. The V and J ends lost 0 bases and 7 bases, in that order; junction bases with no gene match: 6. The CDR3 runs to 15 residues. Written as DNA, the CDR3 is TGCGCCAGCAGCTTGGGGACAGGGAAAAAGAATGAGCAGTTCTTC. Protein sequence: CASSLGTGKKNEQFF.

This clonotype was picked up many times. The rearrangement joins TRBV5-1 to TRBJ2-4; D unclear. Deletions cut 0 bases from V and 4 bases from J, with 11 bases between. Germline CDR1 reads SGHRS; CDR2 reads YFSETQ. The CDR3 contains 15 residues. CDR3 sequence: CASSLEMTPKNIQYF. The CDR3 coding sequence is TGCGCCAGCAGCTTGGAGATGACGCCTAAAAACATTCAGTACTTC.

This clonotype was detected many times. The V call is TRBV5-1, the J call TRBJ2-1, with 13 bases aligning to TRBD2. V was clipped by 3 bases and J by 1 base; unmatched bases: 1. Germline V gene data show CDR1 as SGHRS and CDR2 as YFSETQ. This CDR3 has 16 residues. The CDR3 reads CASSWGLAGSYNEQFF. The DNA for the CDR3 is TGCGCCAGCAGCTGGGGACTAGCGGGGTCCTACAATGAGCAGTTCTTC. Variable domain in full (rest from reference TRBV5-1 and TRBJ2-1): KAGVTQTPRYLIKTRGQQVTLSCSPISGHRSVSWYQQTPGQGLQFLFEYFSETQRNKGNFPGRFSGRQFSNSRSEMNVSTLELGDSALYLCASSWGLAGSYNEQFFGPGTRLTVL.

The CDR3, as DNA: TGTGCCAGCAGTGAATTTACCAGGGCCCCCTACGAGCAGTACTTC. Amino acid sequence: CASSEFTRAPYEQYF. The V call is TRBV25-1, the J call TRBJ2-7; D is possibly TRBD1 (5 bases). The germline gives CDR1 MGHDK, CDR2 SYGVNS. Trimming removed 1 base from V and 2 bases from J, with 12 bases in between. The CDR3 is made up of 15 amino acids.

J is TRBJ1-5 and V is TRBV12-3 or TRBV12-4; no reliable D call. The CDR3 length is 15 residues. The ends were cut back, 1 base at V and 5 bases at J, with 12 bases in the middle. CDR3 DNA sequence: TGTGCCAGCAGTTTAGGAGCCTCTTCCTATCAGCCCCAGCATTTT. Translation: CASSLGASSYQPQHF.

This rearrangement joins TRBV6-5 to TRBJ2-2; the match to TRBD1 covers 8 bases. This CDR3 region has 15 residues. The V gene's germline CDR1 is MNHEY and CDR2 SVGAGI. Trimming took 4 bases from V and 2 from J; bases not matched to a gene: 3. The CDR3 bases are TGTGCCAGCAGTTCTGACAGGGGAAACACCGGGGAGCTGTTTTTT. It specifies CASSSDRGNTGELFF.

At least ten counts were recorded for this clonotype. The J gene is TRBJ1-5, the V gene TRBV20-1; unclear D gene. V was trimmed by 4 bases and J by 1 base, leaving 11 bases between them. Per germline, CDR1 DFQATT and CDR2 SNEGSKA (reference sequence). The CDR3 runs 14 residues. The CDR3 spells CSANLRSSNQPQHF. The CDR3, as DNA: TGCAGTGCTAACCTTCGGTCCAGCAATCAGCCCCAGCATTTT.

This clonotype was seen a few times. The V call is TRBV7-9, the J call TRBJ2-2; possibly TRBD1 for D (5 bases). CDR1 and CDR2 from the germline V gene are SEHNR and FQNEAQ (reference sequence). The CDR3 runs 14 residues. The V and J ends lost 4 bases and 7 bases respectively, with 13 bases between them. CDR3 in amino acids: CASSYTGSGGELFF. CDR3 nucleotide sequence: TGTGCCAGCAGCTACACAGGTTCTGGCGGGGAGCTGTTTTTT.

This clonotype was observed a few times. The CDR3 region is CASSQSSYTYNEQFF. The CDR3, as DNA: TGTGCCAGCAGCCAATCATCCTACACCTACAATGAGCAGTTCTTC. This chain links TRBV3-1 with TRBJ2-1; no clear D. V gave up 2 bases and J gave up 2 bases, with 10 bases separating them. This CDR3 is 15 amino acids long. Germline loops: CDR1 LGHDT, CDR2 YNNKEL (reference sequence).

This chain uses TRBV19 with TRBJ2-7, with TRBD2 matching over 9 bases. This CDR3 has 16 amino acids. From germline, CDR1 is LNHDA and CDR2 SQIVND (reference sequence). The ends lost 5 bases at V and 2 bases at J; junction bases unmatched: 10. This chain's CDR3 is CASSAPGLAGTYEQYF. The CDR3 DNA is TGTGCCAGTAGTGCTCCGGGACTAGCTGGAACCTACGAGCAGTACTTC. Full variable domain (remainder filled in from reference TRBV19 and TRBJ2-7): DGGITQSPKYLFRKEGQNVTLSCEQNLNHDAMYWYRQDPGQGLRLIYYSQIVNDFQKGDIAEGYSVSREKKESFPLTVTSAQKNPTAFYLCASSAPGLAGTYEQYFGPGTRLTVT.

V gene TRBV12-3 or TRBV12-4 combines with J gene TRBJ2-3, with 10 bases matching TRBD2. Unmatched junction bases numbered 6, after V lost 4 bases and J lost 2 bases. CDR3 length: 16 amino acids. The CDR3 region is CASSSRTSGFTDTQYF. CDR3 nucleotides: TGTGCCAGCAGTTCCCGGACTAGCGGCTTCACAGATACGCAGTATTTT.

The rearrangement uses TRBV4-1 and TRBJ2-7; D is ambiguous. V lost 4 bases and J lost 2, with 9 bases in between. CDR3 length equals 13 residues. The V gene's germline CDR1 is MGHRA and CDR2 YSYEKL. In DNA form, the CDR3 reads TGCGCCAGCAGCCCCCGAGGTACCTACGAGCAGTACTTC. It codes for CASSPRGTYEQYF.

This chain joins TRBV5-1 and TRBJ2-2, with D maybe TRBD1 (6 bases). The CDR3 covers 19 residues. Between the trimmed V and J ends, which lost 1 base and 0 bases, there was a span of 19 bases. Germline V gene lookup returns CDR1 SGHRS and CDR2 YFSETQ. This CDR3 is CASSLWWHREPANTGELFF. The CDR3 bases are TGCGCCAGCAGCTTGTGGTGGCACAGGGAACCCGCGAACACCGGGGAGCTGTTTTTT.

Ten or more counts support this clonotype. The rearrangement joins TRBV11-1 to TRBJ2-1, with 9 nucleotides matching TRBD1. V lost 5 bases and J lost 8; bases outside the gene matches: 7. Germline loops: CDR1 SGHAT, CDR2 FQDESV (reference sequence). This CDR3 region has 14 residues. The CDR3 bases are TGTGCCAGCAGCCGGGACAGGGTTCGGGATGAGCAGTTCTTC. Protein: CASSRDRVRDEQFF. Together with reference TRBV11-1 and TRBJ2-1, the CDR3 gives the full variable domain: EAEVAQSPRYKITEKSQAVAFWCDPISGHATLYWYRQILGQGPELLVQFQDESVVDDSQLPKDRFSAERLKGVDSTLKIQPAELGDSAMYLCASSRDRVRDEQFFGPGTRLTVL.

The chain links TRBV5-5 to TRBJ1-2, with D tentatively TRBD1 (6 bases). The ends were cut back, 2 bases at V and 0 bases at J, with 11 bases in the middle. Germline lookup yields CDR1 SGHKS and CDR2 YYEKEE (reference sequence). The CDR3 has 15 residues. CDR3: CASSFIPGANYGYTF. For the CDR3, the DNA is TGTGCCAGCAGCTTCATTCCAGGGGCTAACTATGGCTACACCTTC.

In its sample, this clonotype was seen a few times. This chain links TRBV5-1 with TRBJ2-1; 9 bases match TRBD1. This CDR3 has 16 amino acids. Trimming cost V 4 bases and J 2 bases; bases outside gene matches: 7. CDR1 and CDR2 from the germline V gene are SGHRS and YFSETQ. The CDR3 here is CASSLTGGVPYNEQFF. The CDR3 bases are TGCGCCAGCAGCCTGACAGGGGGGGTCCCCTACAATGAGCAGTTCTTC. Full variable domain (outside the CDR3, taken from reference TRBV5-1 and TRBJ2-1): KAGVTQTPRYLIKTRGQQVTLSCSPISGHRSVSWYQQTPGQGLQFLFEYFSETQRNKGNFPGRFSGRQFSNSRSEMNVSTLELGDSALYLCASSLTGGVPYNEQFFGPGTRLTVL.

This chain's CDR3 is CASSWGTGAVHYEQYF. For the CDR3, the DNA is TGCGCCAGCAGCTGGGGGACAGGGGCGGTCCACTACGAGCAGTACTTC. The rearrangement uses TRBV5-1 and TRBJ2-7; 10 bases are shared with TRBD1. V dropped 3 bases and J dropped 3; count of bases not matched to a gene: 9. Germline-derived CDR1 and CDR2 are SGHRS and YFSETQ. This CDR3 comprises 16 residues.

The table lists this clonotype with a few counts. This CDR3 reads CASSFQPGGSYEQYF. The CDR3 region has the DNA TGCGCCAGCAGCTTCCAGCCAGGGGGTAGCTACGAGCAGTACTTC. This rearrangement joins TRBV5-1 to TRBJ2-7, with 7 bases fitting TRBD1. The germline CDR1 and CDR2 sequences are SGHRS and YFSETQ. V trimming: 2 bases; J trimming: 3 bases; junction bases outside the gene matches: 8. The CDR3 runs to 15 residues.

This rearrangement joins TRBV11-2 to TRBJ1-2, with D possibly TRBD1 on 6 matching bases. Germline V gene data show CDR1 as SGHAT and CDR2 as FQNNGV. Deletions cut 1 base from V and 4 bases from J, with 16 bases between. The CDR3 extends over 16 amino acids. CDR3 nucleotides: TGTGCCAGCAGCTTAGGCCCCGGGGGCCTCTCCTATGGCTACACCTTC. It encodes CASSLGPGGLSYGYTF.

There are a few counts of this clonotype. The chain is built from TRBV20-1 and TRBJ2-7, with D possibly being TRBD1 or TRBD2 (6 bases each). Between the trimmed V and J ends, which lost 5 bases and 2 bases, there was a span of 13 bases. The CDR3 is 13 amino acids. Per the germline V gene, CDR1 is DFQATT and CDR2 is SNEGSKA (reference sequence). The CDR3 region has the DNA TGCAGTGCTGGGGGCGGCGGGGCCTACGAGCAGTACTTC. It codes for CSAGGGGAYEQYF.

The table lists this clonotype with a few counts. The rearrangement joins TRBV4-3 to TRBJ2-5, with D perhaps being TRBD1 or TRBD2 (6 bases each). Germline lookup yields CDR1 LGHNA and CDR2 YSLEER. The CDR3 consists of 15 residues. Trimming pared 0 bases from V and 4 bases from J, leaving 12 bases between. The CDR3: CASSQDRGGGETQYF. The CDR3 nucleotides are TGCGCCAGCAGCCAAGACCGAGGAGGGGGAGAGACCCAGTACTTC.

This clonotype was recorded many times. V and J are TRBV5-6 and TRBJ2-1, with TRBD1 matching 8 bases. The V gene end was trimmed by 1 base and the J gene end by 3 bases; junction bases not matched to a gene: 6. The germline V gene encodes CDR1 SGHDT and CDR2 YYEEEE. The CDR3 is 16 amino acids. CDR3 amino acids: CASSLRDRGIYNEQFF. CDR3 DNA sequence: TGTGCCAGCAGCTTGCGTGACAGGGGAATCTACAATGAGCAGTTCTTC.

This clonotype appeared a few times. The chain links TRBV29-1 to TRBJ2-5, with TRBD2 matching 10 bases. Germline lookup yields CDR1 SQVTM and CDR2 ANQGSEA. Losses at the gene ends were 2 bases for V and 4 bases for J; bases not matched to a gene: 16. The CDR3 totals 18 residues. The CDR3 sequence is CSVELTGLAPGIGETQYF. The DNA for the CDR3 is TGCAGCGTTGAACTGACGGGACTAGCGCCCGGAATAGGAGAGACCCAGTACTTC.

CDR3: CASSLVGLDYEQYF. The CDR3 bases are TGCGCCAGCAGCTTGGTGGGACTAGACTACGAGCAGTACTTC. This chain joins TRBV5-1 and TRBJ2-7, with 8 nucleotides matching TRBD2. Germline-derived CDR1 and CDR2 are SGHRS and YFSETQ. Germline trimming cut 0 bases from V and 3 bases from J; bases unmatched to any gene: 2. The CDR3 length is 14 residues.

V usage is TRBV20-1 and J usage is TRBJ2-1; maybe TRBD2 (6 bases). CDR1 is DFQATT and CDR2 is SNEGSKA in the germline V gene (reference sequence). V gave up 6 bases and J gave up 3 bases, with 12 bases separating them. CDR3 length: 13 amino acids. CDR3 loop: CSAEGGNYNEQFF. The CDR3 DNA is TGCAGTGCCGAGGGAGGAAACTACAATGAGCAGTTCTTC.

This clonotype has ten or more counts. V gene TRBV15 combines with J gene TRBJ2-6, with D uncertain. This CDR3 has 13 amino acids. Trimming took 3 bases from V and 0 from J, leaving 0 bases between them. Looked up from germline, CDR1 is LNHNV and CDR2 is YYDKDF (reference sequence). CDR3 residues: CATSSSGANVLTF. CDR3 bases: TGTGCCACCAGCAGCTCTGGGGCCAACGTCCTGACTTTC.

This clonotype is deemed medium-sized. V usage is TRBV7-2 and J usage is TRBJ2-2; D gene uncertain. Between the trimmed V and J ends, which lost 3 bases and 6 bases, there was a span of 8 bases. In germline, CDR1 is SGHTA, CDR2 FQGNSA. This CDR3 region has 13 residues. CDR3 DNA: TGTGCCAGCAGCTTTCGAGAGGCCGGGGAGCTGTTTTTT. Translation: CASSFREAGELFF. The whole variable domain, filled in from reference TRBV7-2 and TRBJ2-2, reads GAGVSQSPSNKVTEKGKDVELRCDPISGHTALYWYRQSLGQGLEFLIYFQGNSAPDKSGLPSDRFSAERTGGSVSTLTIQRTQQEDSAVYLCASSFREAGELFFGEGSRLTVL.